Included here is one T cell receptor beta chain sequence, with context. The entry originates in a study of blood T cell repertoires in COVID-19. Per the original methods: Nucleated cell number was recorded as an estimate derived from reference gene primer amplification. Assay used: immunoSEQ multiplex PCR; TCRdb lists only in-frame clones, some missing. That table is the source of V, J and clone size, and D and trimming were worked out from the DNA. The table has 250,000 or so clones, around 86% seen once; the top ten hold more than 6.5%. In germline, CDR1 is SGHDN, CDR2 FVKESK. The CDR3 has 15 residues. V lost 0 bases and J 8 bases, leaving 16 bases between the germline ends.

The receptor was derived from a woman in her sixties or seventies with active or convalescent COVID-19. The chain carries TRBV14 and TRBJ1-2; D is unresolved. Sequencing used peripheral blood. The CDR3 protein is CASSQDRVVGVGYTF. In DNA form, the CDR3 reads TGTGCCAGCAGCCAAGATCGGGTCGTTGGTGTGGGCTACACCTTC.